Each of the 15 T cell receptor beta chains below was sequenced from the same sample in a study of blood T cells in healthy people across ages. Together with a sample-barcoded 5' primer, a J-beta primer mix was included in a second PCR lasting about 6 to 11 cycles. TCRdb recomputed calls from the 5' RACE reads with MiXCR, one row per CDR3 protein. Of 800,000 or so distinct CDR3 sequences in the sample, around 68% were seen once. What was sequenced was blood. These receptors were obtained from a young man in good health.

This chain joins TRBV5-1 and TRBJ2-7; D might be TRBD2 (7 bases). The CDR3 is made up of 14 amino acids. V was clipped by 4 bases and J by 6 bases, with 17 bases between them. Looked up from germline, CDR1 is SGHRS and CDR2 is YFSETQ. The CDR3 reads CASSGRRGALEQYF. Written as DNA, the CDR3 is TGCGCCAGCAGCGGCAGACGGGGGGCTCTCGAGCAGTACTTC.

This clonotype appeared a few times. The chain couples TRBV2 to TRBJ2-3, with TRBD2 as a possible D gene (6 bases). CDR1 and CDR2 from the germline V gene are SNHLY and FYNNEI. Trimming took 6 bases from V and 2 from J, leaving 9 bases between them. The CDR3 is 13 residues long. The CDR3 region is CASRGLITDTQYF. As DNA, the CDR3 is TGTGCCAGCAGGGGACTGATCACAGATACGCAGTATTTT.

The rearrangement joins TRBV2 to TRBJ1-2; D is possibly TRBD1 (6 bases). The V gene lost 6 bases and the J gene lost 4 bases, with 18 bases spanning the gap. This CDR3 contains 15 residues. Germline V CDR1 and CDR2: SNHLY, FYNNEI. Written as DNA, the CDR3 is TGTGCCAGCAGGACCGGGGGAAGGACAGCCTATGGCTACACCTTC. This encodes CASRTGGRTAYGYTF.

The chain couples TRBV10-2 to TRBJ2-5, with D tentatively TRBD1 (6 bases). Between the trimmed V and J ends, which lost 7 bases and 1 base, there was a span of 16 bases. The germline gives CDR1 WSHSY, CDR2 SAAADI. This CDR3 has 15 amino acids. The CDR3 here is CASMGRQAGQETQYF. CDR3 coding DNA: TGCGCCAGCATGGGCCGACAGGCCGGCCAAGAGACCCAGTACTTC.

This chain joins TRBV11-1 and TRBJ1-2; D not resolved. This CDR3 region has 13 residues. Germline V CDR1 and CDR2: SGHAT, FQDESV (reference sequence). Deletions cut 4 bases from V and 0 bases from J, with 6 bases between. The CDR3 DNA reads TGTGCCAGCAGCTCGGACCCTAACTATGGCTACACCTTC. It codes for CASSSDPNYGYTF. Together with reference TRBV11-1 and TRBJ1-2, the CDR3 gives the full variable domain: EAEVAQSPRYKITEKSQAVAFWCDPISGHATLYWYRQILGQGPELLVQFQDESVVDDSQLPKDRFSAERLKGVDSTLKIQPAELGDSAMYLCASSSDPNYGYTFGSGTRLTVV.

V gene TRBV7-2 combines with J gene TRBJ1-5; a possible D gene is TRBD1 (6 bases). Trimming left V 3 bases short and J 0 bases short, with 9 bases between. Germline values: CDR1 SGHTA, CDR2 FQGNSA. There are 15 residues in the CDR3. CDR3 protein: CASSFQGNSNQPQHF. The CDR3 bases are TGTGCCAGCAGCTTCCAGGGGAATAGCAATCAGCCCCAGCATTTT.

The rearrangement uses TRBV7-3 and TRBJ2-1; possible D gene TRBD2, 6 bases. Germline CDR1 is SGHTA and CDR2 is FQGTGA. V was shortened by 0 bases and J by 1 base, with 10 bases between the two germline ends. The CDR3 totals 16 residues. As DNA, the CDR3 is TGTGCCAGCAGCTTAACACCAGGGAGGTCCTACAATGAGCAGTTCTTC. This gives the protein CASSLTPGRSYNEQFF.

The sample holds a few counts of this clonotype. The CDR3: CASSLDRAYYGYTF. The CDR3 bases are TGTGCCAGCAGCTTGGACAGAGCCTACTATGGCTACACCTTC. The chain couples TRBV7-2 to TRBJ1-2; tentatively, D is TRBD1 (6 bases). The CDR3 runs 14 residues. Trimming stripped 3 bases from V and 3 bases from J, with 11 bases between. Germline CDR1 and CDR2: SGHTA and FQGNSA.

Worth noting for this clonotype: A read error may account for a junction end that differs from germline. In DNA, the CDR3 is TGTGCCAGCAGCCCTGGAGGGGCTGAAGCTTTCTTT. Amino acid sequence: CASSPGGAEAFF. The chain couples TRBV5-1 to TRBJ1-1; D perhaps matches TRBD1 (5 bases). The CDR3 loop spans 12 amino acids. The germline gives CDR1 SGHRS, CDR2 YFSETQ.

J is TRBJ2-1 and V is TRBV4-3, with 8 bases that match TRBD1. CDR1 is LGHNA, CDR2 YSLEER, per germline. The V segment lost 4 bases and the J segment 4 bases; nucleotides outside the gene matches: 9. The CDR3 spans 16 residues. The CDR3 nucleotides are TGCGCCAGCAGCCGGCTGGGGCAGGGGGCATACAATGAGCAGTTCTTC. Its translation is CASSRLGQGAYNEQFF.

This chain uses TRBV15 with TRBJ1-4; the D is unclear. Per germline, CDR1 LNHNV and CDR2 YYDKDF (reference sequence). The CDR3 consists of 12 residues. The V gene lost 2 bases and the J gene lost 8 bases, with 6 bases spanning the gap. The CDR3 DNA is TGTGCCACCAGCAGAACGTTCGAAAAACTGTTTTTT. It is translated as CATSRTFEKLFF.

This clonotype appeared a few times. CDR3 in amino acids: CASSRASVGLEPQHF. The CDR3 nucleotides read TGTGCCAGCAGCCGAGCCTCTGTGGGCCTTGAGCCCCAGCATTTT. V gene TRBV6-1 combines with J gene TRBJ1-5, with D uncertain. Looked up from germline, CDR1 is MNHNS and CDR2 is SASEGT. Trimming took off 6 bases at V and 8 bases at J, with 20 bases between the two ends. The CDR3 contains 15 residues.

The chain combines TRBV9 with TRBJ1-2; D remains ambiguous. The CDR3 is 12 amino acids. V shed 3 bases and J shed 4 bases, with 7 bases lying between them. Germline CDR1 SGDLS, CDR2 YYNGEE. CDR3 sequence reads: CASSAEFYGYTF. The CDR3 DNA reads TGTGCCAGCAGCGCAGAATTCTATGGCTACACCTTC.

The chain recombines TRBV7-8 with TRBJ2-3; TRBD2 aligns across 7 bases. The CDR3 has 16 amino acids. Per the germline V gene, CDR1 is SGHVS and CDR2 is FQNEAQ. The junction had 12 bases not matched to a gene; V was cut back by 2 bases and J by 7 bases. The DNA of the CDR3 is TGTGCCAGCAGCTTATCCCGCGGACTAGACCTATATACGCAGTATTTT. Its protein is CASSLSRGLDLYTQYF.

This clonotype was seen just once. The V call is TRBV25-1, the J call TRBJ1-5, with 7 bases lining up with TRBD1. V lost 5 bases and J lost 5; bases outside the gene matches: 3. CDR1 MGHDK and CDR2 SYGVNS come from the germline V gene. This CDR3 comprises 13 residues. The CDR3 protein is CASSTTGYQPQHF. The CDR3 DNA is TGTGCCAGCAGTACGACAGGGTATCAGCCCCAGCATTTT.